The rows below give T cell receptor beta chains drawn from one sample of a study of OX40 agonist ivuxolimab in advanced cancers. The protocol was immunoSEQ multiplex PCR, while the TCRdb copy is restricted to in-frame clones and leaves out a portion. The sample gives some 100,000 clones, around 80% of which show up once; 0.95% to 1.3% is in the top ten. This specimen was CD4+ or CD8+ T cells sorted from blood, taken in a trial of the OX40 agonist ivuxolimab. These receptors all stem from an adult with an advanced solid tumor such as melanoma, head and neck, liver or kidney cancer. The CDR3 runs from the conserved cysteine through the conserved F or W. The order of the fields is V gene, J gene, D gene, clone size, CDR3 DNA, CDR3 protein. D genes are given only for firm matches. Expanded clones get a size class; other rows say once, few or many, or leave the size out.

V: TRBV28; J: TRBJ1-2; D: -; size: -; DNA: TGTGCCAGCACGGGGAGTGACAATGGCTACACCTTC; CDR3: CASTGSDNGYTF
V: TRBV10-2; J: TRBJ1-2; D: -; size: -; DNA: TGCGCCAGCAGCCAGACAGGCGACTATGGCTACACCTTC; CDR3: CASSQTGDYGYTF
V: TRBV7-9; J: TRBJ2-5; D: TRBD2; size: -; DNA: TGTGCCAGCAGCCCCGGGGGGGCGGTGGAGACCCAGTACTTC; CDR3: CASSPGGAVETQYF
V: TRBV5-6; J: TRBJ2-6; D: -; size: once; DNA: TGTGCCAGCAGCTCCCTAACAGGGAGGGACTCTGGGGCCAACGTCCTGACTTTC; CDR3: CASSSLTGRDSGANVLTF
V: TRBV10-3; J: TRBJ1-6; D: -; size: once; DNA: TGTGCCATCAGTGAGGGCAGGGGCGGATCACCCCTCCACTTT; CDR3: CAISEGRGGSPLHF
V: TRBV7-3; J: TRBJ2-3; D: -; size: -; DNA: TGTGCCAGCAGCCCCCGTTTCGGCGGGGGCACAGATACGCAGTATTTT; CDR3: CASSPRFGGGTDTQYF
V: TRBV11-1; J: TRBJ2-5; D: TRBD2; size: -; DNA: TGTGCCAGCAGCGGAGGGCTAGCGGGGGGGTTCCAAGAGACCCAGTACTTC; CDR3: CASSGGLAGGFQETQYF
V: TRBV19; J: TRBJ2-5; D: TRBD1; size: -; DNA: TGTGCCAGTAGTACGGTACAGGGGATTGGGGAGACCCAGTACTTC; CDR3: CASSTVQGIGETQYF
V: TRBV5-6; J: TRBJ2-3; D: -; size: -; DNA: TGTGCCAGCAGCCATAAATTGGGCCCTGAGGTTGGTGGCACAGATACGCAGTATTTT; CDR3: CASSHKLGPEVGGTDTQYF
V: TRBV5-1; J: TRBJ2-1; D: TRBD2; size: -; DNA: TGCGCCAGCAGCTCCGGACTAGCGCATAATGAGCAGTTCTTC; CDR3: CASSSGLAHNEQFF
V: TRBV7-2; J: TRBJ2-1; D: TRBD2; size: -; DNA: TGTGCCAGCAGCTTAGAACTAGCGGGCGATCCGGGGGAGCAGTTCTTC; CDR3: CASSLELAGDPGEQFF
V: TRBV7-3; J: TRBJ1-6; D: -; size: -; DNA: TGTGCCAGCAGCTCAGGGAGTGTGGCATCACCCCTCCACTTT; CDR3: CASSSGSVASPLHF
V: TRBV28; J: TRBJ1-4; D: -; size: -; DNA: TGTGCCAGCACCCTTGGATCTCAGTCAAATGAAAAACTGTTTTTT; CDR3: CASTLGSQSNEKLFF
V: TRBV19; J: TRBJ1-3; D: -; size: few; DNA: TGTGCCAGTAGTGGGCAGGAACCGACTGGAAACACCATATATTTT; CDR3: CASSGQEPTGNTIYF
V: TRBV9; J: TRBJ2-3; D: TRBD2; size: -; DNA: TGTGCCAGCAGCGTTCAAGCGGGGGGCACAGATACGCAGTATTTT; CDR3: CASSVQAGGTDTQYF
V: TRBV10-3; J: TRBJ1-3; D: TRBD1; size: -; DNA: TGTGCCATCAGTGGAGGTCCTGCAGGGTCTTCCAGGCGGGACAGCTCTGGAAACACCATATATTTT; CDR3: CAISGGPAGSSRRDSSGNTIYF